The clone carrying this TCR beta chain was seen many times. The antigen is undetermined. The sample comes from a study of T cells in Graves' hyperthyroidism and ophthalmopathy. Study-wide results and limits: Researchers report that a 13 V-J model separated ophthalmopathy from stable hyperthyroidism.

RNA transcripts gave rise to amplified TCR beta CDR3 regions. The HTBI set primed first-round TCR CDR3 RT-PCR. TCRdb fed the multiplex PCR reads into MiXCR, producing one record per CDR3 protein. The sample consists of a few hundred thousand distinct CDR3 sequences, under 25% of them appearing once. V was pared by 4 bases and J by 0 bases, with 9 bases between. This CDR3 has 14 amino acids. The germline V gene has CDR1 MNHEY and CDR2 SVGAGI. Sequenced material: blood. This clonotype was obtained from a man aged 18-30 years with Graves' hyperthyroidism. The chain has TRBV6-5 and TRBJ1-1; D is unclear. The CDR3 region is CASSSEDLNTEAFF. CDR3 in DNA: TGTGCCAGCAGTTCAGAGGACCTGAACACTGAAGCTTTCTTT.